This T cell receptor beta chain was profiled in a study of blood T cell repertoires in COVID-19. Study-wide background: The study drew acute and convalescent COVID-19 samples from the United States, Italy and Spain. T cells, B-cell-depleted T cells, or PBMCs supplied cDNA or gDNA.

This clone has a handful of counts. The CDR3 spans 14 residues. Losses at the gene ends were 7 bases for V and 7 bases for J; bases not matched to a gene: 11. CDR1 and CDR2 (germline): MDHEN, SYDVKM. In the original workflow: The assay estimated nucleated cells by amplifying reference gene primers. Repertoires were generated with immunoSEQ multiplex PCR, while TCRdb's copy carries only in-frame clones and drops some. V and J calls and clone size are given by that table; D and trimming were obtained from the DNA. The profile covers more than 60,000 clones, with roughly nine tenths appearing a single time and about 5% taken by the ten largest.

Sequenced: peripheral blood. The sequence came from a woman between 50 and 59 years old with active COVID-19. This chain uses TRBV28 with TRBJ1-2, with 8 bases fitting TRBD1. CDR3 sequence: CASNPGGLRTGYTF. As DNA, the CDR3 is TGTGCCAGCAACCCAGGGGGCCTAAGAACTGGCTACACCTTC.